One and the same sample provided the 2 T cell receptor beta chains below, sequenced in a study of cytomegalovirus exposure and HLA in healthy donors. The PCR contained 60 Vbeta and 13 Jbeta primers. Clones were sequenced by immunoSEQ multiplex PCR, and TCRdb holds only the in-frame ones, with some missing. The sample's table shows approximately 120,000 clones. Sequenced: PBMCs. The receptors come from a woman aged 55-70 years in good health and CMV-seronegative.

V is TRBV28 and J is TRBJ2-4; a weak D match, TRBD1 (5 bases). The V end lost 3 bases, the J end lost 6 bases, and 12 bases lay between the germline ends. This CDR3 region has 14 residues. CDR1 MDHEN and CDR2 SYDVKM come from the germline V gene. The CDR3 reads CASSFQGTGNIQYF. DNA of the CDR3: TGTGCCAGCAGTTTTCAGGGTACGGGAAACATTCAGTACTTC.

V is TRBV29-1 and J is TRBJ2-5; the match to TRBD1 covers 11 bases. V gave up 7 bases and J gave up 4 bases; unmatched junction bases: 5. The CDR3 is made up of 13 amino acids. Germline loops: CDR1 SQVTM, CDR2 ANQGSEA. This CDR3 is CSARGQGVETQYF. DNA for the CDR3: TGCAGCGCCAGGGGACAGGGGGTAGAGACCCAGTACTTC.